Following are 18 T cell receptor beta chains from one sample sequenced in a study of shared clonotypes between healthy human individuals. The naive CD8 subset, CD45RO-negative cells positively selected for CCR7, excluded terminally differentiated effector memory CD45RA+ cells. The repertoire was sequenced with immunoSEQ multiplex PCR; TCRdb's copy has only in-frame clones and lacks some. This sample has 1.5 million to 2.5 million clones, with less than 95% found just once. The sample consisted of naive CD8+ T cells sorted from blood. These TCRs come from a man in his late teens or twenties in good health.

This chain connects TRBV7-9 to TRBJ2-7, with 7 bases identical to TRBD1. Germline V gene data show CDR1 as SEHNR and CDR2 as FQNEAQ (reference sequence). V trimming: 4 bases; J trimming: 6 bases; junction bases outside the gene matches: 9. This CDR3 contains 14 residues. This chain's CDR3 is CASSSRTGRAEQYF. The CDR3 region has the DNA TGTGCCAGCAGCTCAAGGACAGGCCGGGCCGAGCAGTACTTC.

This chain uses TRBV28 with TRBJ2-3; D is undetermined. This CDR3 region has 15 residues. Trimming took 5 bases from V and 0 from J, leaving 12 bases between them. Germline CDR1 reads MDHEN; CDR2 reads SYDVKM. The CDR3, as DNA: TGTGCCAGCAGTCCTCACACGGTTAGCACAGATACGCAGTATTTT. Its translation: CASSPHTVSTDTQYF.

In DNA form, the CDR3 reads TGCGCCAGCAGCCCCCACGGCGGCAGGGGGTACGAGCAGTACTTC. Its protein is CASSPHGGRGYEQYF. This chain uses TRBV4-1 with TRBJ2-7; 7 bases match TRBD1. V lost 4 bases to trimming and J lost 4 bases; unmatched junction nucleotides: 10. This CDR3 contains 15 residues. CDR1 and CDR2 (germline): MGHRA, YSYEKL.

The CDR3: CASSLSINYEQYF. As DNA, the CDR3 is TGTGCCAGCAGTTTATCGATCAACTACGAGCAGTACTTC. The V gene is TRBV27, the J gene TRBJ2-7; unclear D gene. The V and J ends lost 0 bases and 3 bases respectively, with 6 bases between them. The CDR3 runs 13 residues. Germline V lookup: CDR1 MNHEY, CDR2 SMNVEV (reference sequence).

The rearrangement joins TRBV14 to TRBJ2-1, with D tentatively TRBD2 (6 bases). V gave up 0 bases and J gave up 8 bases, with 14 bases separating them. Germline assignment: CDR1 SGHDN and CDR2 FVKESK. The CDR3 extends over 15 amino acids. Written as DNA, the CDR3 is TGTGCCAGCAGCCAAGAGGCCGGGAGCTGGCATGAGCAGTTCTTC. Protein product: CASSQEAGSWHEQFF.

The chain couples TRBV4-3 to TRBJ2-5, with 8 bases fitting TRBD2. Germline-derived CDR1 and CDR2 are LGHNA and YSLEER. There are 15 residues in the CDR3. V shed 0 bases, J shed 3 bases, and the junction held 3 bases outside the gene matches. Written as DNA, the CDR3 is TGCGCCAGCAGCCAAGATGGGCGGGAGGAAGAGACCCAGTACTTC. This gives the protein CASSQDGREEETQYF.

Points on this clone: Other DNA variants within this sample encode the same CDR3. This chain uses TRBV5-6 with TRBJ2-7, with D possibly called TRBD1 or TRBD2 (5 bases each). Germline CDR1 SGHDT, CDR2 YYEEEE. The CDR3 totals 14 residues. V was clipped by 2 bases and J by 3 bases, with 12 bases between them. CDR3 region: CASSFSGLSYEQYF. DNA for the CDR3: TGTGCCAGCAGCTTTTCGGGGCTAAGCTACGAGCAGTACTTC. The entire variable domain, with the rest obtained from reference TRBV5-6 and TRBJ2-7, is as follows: DAGVTQSPTHLIKTRGQQVTLRCSPKSGHDTVSWYQQALGQGPQFIFQYYEEEERQRGNFPDRFSGHQFPNYSSELNVNALLLGDSALYLCASSFSGLSYEQYFGPGTRLTVT.

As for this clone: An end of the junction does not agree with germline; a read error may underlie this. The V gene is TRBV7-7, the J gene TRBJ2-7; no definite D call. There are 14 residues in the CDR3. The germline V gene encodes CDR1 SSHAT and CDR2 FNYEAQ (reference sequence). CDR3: CASSLEALSYEQYF. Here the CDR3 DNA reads TGTGCTAGCAGCTTAGAAGCCCTCTCCTACGAGCAGTACTTC.

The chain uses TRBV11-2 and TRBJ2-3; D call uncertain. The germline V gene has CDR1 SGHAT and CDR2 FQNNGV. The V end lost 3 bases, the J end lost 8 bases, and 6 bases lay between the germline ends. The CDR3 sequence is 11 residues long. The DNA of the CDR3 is TGTGCCAGCAGCTTCCTGGGTACGCAGTATTTT. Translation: CASSFLGTQYF.

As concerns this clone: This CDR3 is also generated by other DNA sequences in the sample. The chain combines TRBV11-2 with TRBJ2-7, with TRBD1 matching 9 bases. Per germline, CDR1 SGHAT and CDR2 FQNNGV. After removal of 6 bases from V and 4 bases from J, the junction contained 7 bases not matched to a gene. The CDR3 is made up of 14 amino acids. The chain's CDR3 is CASSPGQGFYEQYF. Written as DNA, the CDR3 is TGTGCCAGCAGTCCGGGACAGGGTTTTTACGAGCAGTACTTC. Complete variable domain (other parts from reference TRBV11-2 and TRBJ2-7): EAGVAQSPRYKIIEKRQSVAFWCNPISGHATLYWYQQILGQGPKLLIQFQNNGVVDDSQLPKDRFSAERLKGVDSTLKIQPAKLEDSAVYLCASSPGQGFYEQYFGPGTRLTVT.

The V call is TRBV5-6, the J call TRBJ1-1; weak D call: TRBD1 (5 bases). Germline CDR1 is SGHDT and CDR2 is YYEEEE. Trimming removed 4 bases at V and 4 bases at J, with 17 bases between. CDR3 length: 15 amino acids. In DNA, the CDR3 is TGTGCCAGCAGCCCCTGGGGGTACGGGGGCACTGAAGCTTTCTTT. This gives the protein CASSPWGYGGTEAFF. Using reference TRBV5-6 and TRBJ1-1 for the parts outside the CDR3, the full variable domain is DAGVTQSPTHLIKTRGQQVTLRCSPKSGHDTVSWYQQALGQGPQFIFQYYEEEERQRGNFPDRFSGHQFPNYSSELNVNALLLGDSALYLCASSPWGYGGTEAFFGQGTRLTVV.

CDR3 in amino acids: CASTEGSYEQYF. The CDR3 nucleotides are TGTGCCAGCACCGAGGGGAGTTACGAGCAGTACTTC. This chain connects TRBV25-1 to TRBJ2-7; possibly TRBD1 or TRBD2 for D (5 bases each). The germline V gene encodes CDR1 MGHDK and CDR2 SYGVNS. Trimming cost V 7 bases and J 4 bases, with 11 bases left between them. There are 12 residues in the CDR3.

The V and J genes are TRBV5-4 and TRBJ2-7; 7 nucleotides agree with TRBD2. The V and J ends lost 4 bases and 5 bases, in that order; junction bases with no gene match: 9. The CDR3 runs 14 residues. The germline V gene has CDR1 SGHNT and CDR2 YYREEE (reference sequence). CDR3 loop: CASSHTSEDNEQYF. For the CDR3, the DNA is TGTGCCAGCAGCCATACTAGCGAGGACAACGAGCAGTACTTC.

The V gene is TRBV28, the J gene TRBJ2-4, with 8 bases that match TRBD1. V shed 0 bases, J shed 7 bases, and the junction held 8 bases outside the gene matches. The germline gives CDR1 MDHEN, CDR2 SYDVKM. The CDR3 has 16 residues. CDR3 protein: CASSLWIDRGYNIQYF. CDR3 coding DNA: TGTGCCAGCAGTTTATGGATCGACAGGGGTTATAACATTCAGTACTTC.

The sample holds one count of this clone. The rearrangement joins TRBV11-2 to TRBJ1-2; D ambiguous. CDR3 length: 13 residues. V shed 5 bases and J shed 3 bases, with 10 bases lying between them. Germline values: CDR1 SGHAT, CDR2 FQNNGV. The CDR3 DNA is TGTGCCAGCAGCCCCTCCCGCGACTATGGCTACACCTTC. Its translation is CASSPSRDYGYTF.

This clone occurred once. CDR3 DNA: TGTGCCAGCAGCTTAGGTTCCGACTCATCCTACGAGCAGTACTTC. This translates into CASSLGSDSSYEQYF. V and J are TRBV7-9 and TRBJ2-7; D gene unclear. V was clipped by 1 base and J by 1 base, with 11 bases between them. There are 15 residues in the CDR3. Germline V lookup: CDR1 SEHNR, CDR2 FQNEAQ (reference sequence).

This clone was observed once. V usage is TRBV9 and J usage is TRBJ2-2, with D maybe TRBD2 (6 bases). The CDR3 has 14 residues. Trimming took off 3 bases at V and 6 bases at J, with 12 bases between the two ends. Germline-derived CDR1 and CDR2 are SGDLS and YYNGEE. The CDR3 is CASSAWGVAGELFF. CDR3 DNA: TGTGCCAGCAGCGCCTGGGGGGTGGCCGGGGAGCTGTTTTTT.

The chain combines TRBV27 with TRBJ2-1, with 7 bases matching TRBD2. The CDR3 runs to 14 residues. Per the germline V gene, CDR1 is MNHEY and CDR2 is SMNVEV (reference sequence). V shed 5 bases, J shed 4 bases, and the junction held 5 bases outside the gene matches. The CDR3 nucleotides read TGTGCCAGCAGTGATTCTAGCGGTTACAATGAGCAGTTCTTC. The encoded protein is CASSDSSGYNEQFF.